Many counts were recorded for the clone carrying this T cell receptor (beta chain). This specimen belongs to a study of identical twins. This CDR3 is built from 13 residues. V shed 8 bases and J 5 bases; nucleotides not matched to a gene: 7. Per the germline V gene, CDR1 is MNHEY and CDR2 is SMNVEV (reference sequence). Each CDR3 protein is one row after TCRdb ran MiXCR on the 5' RACE reads. Of approximately 230,000 distinct CDR3 sequences in the sample, under 8.5% are singletons; the top ten hold approximately 14%. This same sample was also part of a study on T cells expressing NK-cell markers.

The chain uses TRBV27 and TRBJ2-7, with 9 positions matching TRBD1. This clonotype originated in a woman aged 18-29 years in good health. Sequenced sample: CD8+ T cells sorted from blood. The CDR3 spells CASRIQGANEQYF. The CDR3 DNA reads as TGTGCCAGCCGTATACAGGGGGCTAACGAGCAGTACTTC.